Sequencing of this TCR beta chain was carried out in a study of blood T cells in healthy people across ages. Every donor gave roughly 9.6 milliliters of peripheral blood. Primers used in a second PCR of about 6 to 12 cycles were a sample-barcoded 5' primer and a J-beta primer mix. One entry per CDR3 protein, called by TCRdb with MiXCR from the 5' RACE reads. In the table there are approximately 820,000 distinct CDR3 sequences, 40% to 50% of which are singletons. The CDR3 spans 15 residues. The germline CDR1 and CDR2 sequences are MNHEY and SVGEGT. Trimming took 5 bases from V and 3 from J; bases not matched to a gene: 9.

The sequence was obtained from a man aged 60 to 69 in good health. The chain joins TRBV6-2 or TRBV6-3 to TRBJ2-7; 8 bases are a match to TRBD1. Sample: blood. CDR3 region: CASSTRDRPLYEQYF. The CDR3, as DNA: TGTGCCAGCAGTACCCGGGACAGGCCCCTCTACGAGCAGTACTTC.